The clone carrying this TCR beta chain turned up a few times. Its antigen is unknown. The record originates from a study of post-analysis software for immune sequencing data. The overall study: As for disease course, relapsing-remitting, secondary progressive and progressive-relapsing multiple sclerosis were all included.

V lost 6 bases and J 11 bases, leaving 14 bases between the germline ends. The CDR3 is made up of 13 amino acids. Findings of the study overall: Patients used about 5 TRBV segments, including TRBV5-6, TRBV5-1 and TRBV20-1, more often than controls.

Each TCR beta cDNA library carried unique molecular identifiers. T cells numbering roughly 0.95 to 10 million yielded 450,000 to 600,000 cDNA molecules. TCRdb itself ran the PCR reads through MiXCR, one entry per CDR3 protein. The sample has approximately 660,000 distinct CDR3 sequences, approximately 60% seen once; the top ten hold approximately 10%. What was sequenced was blood. The clonotype originates from a girl aged 2 to 10 with multiple sclerosis. The J gene is TRBJ1-6, the V gene TRBV12-3 or TRBV12-4; a weak D match, TRBD1 (5 bases). The CDR3 bases are TGTGCCAGCAGAACCGCCCGAGGGGCACCCCTCCACTTT. Amino acids: CASRTARGAPLHF.